This T cell receptor beta chain was sequenced for a study of cytotoxic CD8 clonotypes in ibrutinib-treated CLL. Whole-study context: The study included some 10 relapsed/refractory and about 16 treatment-naive patients; roughly 18 had IGHV unmutated disease. Median treatment time before response sampling was 12 months, range 6 to 36. Notes on the study in general: Sampling times, which were not matched between the groups, differed between sustained-remission patients and progressing patients.

Some clones are missing from TCRdb's copy, which holds only in-frame ones; the method was immunoSEQ multiplex PCR. The table shows some 350,000 clones, with roughly 70% occurring only once. Comments on this clone: What it binds is unknown.

Germline assignment: CDR1 SGHTA and CDR2 FQGNSA. The V segment lost 1 base and the J segment 0 bases; nucleotides outside the gene matches: 2. The CDR3 has 16 residues. The source material was PBMCs, sampled after 36 months of ibrutinib treatment. This rearrangement joins TRBV7-2 to TRBJ2-7, with 11 bases fitting TRBD2. This receptor was obtained from a human donor with chronic lymphocytic leukemia. The CDR3 here is CASSLGLAGSSYEQYF. DNA for the CDR3: TGTGCCAGCAGCTTAGGACTAGCGGGGAGCTCCTACGAGCAGTACTTC.